These T cell receptor beta chains were read from a single sample in a study of blood T cell repertoires in COVID-19. The assay was immunoSEQ multiplex PCR, and TCRdb's table has in-frame clones only and misses some. This sample has about 110,000 clones, with 80% found just once. Sample: peripheral blood. Receptor source: a human donor in a cohort sampled during active or convalescent COVID-19. CDR3s include the opening cysteine and the closing phenylalanine or tryptophan. D genes are given only for firm matches. Size values are once, few and many counts, or a class for expanded clones, and some rows have none.

clone_size	v_call	d_call	j_call	cdr3_aa	cdr3_nt
.	TRBV6-5	TRBD1	TRBJ2-1	CASSYEWDRGLDEQFF	TGTGCCAGCAGTTACGAGTGGGACAGGGGGCTGGATGAGCAGTTCTTC
.	TRBV28	TRBD2	TRBJ2-1	CASSPGTSVNFNEQFF	TGTGCCAGCAGTCCCGGGACTAGCGTAAATTTCAATGAGCAGTTCTTC
.	TRBV5-6	.	TRBJ1-2	CASSPNRRVNYGYTF	TGTGCCAGCAGCCCCAATCGCAGGGTTAACTATGGCTACACCTTC
.	TRBV11-2	.	TRBJ2-5	CASSARHQGTETQYF	TGTGCCAGCAGCGCCAGACACCAGGGGACGGAGACCCAGTACTTC
.	TRBV30	.	TRBJ1-5	CAWSVRGGGNQPQHF	TGTGCCTGGAGTGTACGAGGGGGGGGCAATCAGCCCCAGCATTTT
.	TRBV6-5	TRBD2	TRBJ2-3	CASSYSRGGLGDTQYF	TGTGCCAGCAGTTACTCTCGGGGGGGCCTGGGAGATACGCAGTATTTT
.	TRBV11-2	TRBD1	TRBJ1-5	CASSPTTGNGQPQHF	TGTGCCAGCAGCCCCACGACAGGGAACGGTCAGCCCCAGCATTTT
.	TRBV20-1	TRBD1	TRBJ1-2	CSASSDRDNDGYTF	TGCAGTGCTAGTTCCGACAGGGATAACGATGGCTACACCTTC
.	TRBV5-1	.	TRBJ1-1	CASSSTVNTEAFF	TGCGCCAGCAGCTCGACAGTTAACACTGAAGCTTTCTTT
.	TRBV7-2	.	TRBJ2-7	CASSYRTGESEQYF	TGTGCCAGCAGCTATAGGACGGGGGAGTCCGAGCAGTACTTC
.	TRBV6-2/TRBV6-3	.	TRBJ1-4	CASSPGATNEKLFF	TGTGCCAGCAGCCCAGGGGCAACTAATGAAAAACTGTTTTTT
.	TRBV2	.	TRBJ1-6	CASSDTRGANSPLHF	TGTGCCAGCAGTGACACCCGGGGGGCAAATTCACCCCTCCACTTT
.	TRBV9	.	TRBJ1-2	CASSAQGPYGYTF	TGTGCCAGCAGCGCCCAGGGGCCCTATGGCTACACCTTC
once	TRBV12-3/TRBV12-4	.	TRBJ2-7	CASSPTGLEQYF	TGTGCCAGCAGCCCCACAGGTTTAGAGCAGTACTTC
once	TRBV30	.	TRBJ2-3	CAWSSGGEGTDTQYF	TGTGCCTGGAGTTCAGGAGGGGAAGGCACAGATACGCAGTATTTT
few	TRBV19	.	TRBJ1-1	CASSVTMNTEAFF	TGTGCCAGTAGTGTTACTATGAACACTGAAGCTTTCTTT
.	TRBV27	TRBD2	TRBJ2-1	CASSLTSGRAHEQFF	TGTGCCAGCAGTTTAACTAGCGGGAGGGCCCATGAGCAGTTCTTC
few	TRBV2	.	TRBJ1-1	CASSELKLGGTEAFF	TGTGCCAGCAGTGAACTAAAGTTAGGGGGCACTGAAGCTTTCTTT
.	TRBV9	TRBD1	TRBJ1-4	CASSEPGQDMEKLFF	TGTGCCAGCAGCGAACCGGGACAGGATATGGAAAAACTGTTTTTT
.	TRBV19	TRBD2	TRBJ2-2	CASSIGLAGGTGELFF	TGTGCCAGTAGTATCGGACTAGCGGGGGGCACCGGGGAGCTGTTTTTT
few	TRBV19	TRBD1	TRBJ1-2	CASSPLTGVPRGYTF	TGTGCCAGTAGTCCCTTAACAGGGGTTCCGCGGGGCTACACCTTC
once	TRBV5-5	.	TRBJ2-1	CASSLSGATYHEQFF	TGTGCCAGCAGCTTGTCGGGTGCGACTTACCATGAGCAGTTCTTC
.	TRBV29-1	.	TRBJ1-1	CSVEARLNTEAFF	TGCAGCGTTGAGGCACGCCTGAACACTGAAGCTTTCTTT
.	TRBV7-3	TRBD1	TRBJ2-1	CASSQRRDRDNEQFF	TGTGCCAGCAGTCAAAGGCGGGACAGGGACAATGAGCAGTTCTTC